This passage covers 24 T cell receptor beta chains from one sample sequenced in a study of T cell responses to AZD1222 COVID-19 vaccine. The table came from immunoSEQ multiplex PCR; TCRdb's copy has only in-frame clones and leaves some out. Among fewer than 250,000 clones, over 80% were seen once, and the ten largest hold 1% to 1.5%. The specimen comprised peripheral blood, sampled on day 0 of AZD1222 vaccination. The receptors here all came from an adult in good health.

This clone appeared a single time. The chain is built from TRBV7-9 and TRBJ2-1; 9 nucleotides align to TRBD2. Looked up from germline, CDR1 is SEHNR and CDR2 is FQNEAQ (reference sequence). There are 17 residues in the CDR3. Unmatched junction bases numbered 5, after V lost 0 bases and J lost 2 bases. The CDR3 nucleotides are TGTGCCAGCAGCTTAGCCGGGCTAGCGGGGACCTACAATGAGCAGTTCTTC. Encoded protein: CASSLAGLAGTYNEQFF.

The genes are TRBV29-1 and TRBJ2-5, with a weak D call TRBD1 (7 bases). V was shortened by 6 bases and J by 5 bases, with 19 bases between the two germline ends. Germline V lookup: CDR1 SQVTM, CDR2 ANQGSEA. This CDR3 comprises 14 residues. For the CDR3, the DNA is TGCAGCGTGGGAGGAACAGGGGAGGTGGAGACCCAGTACTTC. It codes for CSVGGTGEVETQYF.

This chain connects TRBV6-2 or TRBV6-3 to TRBJ1-1; D remains ambiguous. CDR1 and CDR2 (germline): MNHEY, SVGEGT. This CDR3 comprises 13 residues. Trimming took off 2 bases at V and 4 bases at J, with 8 bases between the two ends. CDR3 sequence reads: CASSYASPTEAFF. The CDR3 DNA follows: TGTGCCAGCAGTTACGCATCCCCCACTGAAGCTTTCTTT.

This chain joins TRBV29-1 and TRBJ1-4; a weak D match, TRBD1 (5 bases). The CDR3 spans 12 residues. Germline lookup yields CDR1 SQVTM and CDR2 ANQGSEA. The V end was cut by 8 bases, the J end by 10 bases, with 17 bases between. CDR3 in amino acids: CSTRDDHAKLFF. The CDR3 coding sequence is TGCAGCACCCGGGACGACCATGCAAAACTGTTTTTT.

The J gene is TRBJ1-1, the V gene TRBV5-1, with TRBD1 matching over 9 bases. The CDR3 extends over 16 amino acids. After removal of 5 bases from V and 0 bases from J, the junction contained 8 bases not matched to a gene. CDR1 is SGHRS and CDR2 is YFSETQ in the germline V gene. The CDR3 is CASREDRGFMNTEAFF. CDR3 nucleotides: TGCGCCAGCAGAGAGGACAGGGGATTCATGAACACTGAAGCTTTCTTT.

This chain links TRBV27 with TRBJ2-1; 9 nucleotides agree with TRBD2. CDR3 length: 13 residues. Germline CDR1 MNHEY, CDR2 SMNVEV (reference sequence). V lost 10 bases and J lost 7; bases outside the gene matches: 8. CDR3: CATVGGGANEQFF. Here the CDR3 DNA reads TGTGCCACCGTGGGCGGGGGGGCTAATGAGCAGTTCTTC.

This clone occurred once. The chain combines TRBV5-6 with TRBJ1-2; possible D gene TRBD1, 5 bases. This CDR3 is built from 12 residues. Germline V lookup: CDR1 SGHDT, CDR2 YYEEEE. With 4 bases removed from V and 5 bases from J, the gap between germline ends came to 9 bases. The CDR3 reads CASSRQQYGYTF. The CDR3 DNA sequence: TGTGCCAGCAGCAGACAGCAGTATGGCTACACCTTC.

The chain couples TRBV27 to TRBJ1-4; 7 bases match TRBD1. Trimming at V came to 6 bases and at J to 7 bases, leaving 5 bases not matched to a gene. Per germline, CDR1 MNHEY and CDR2 SMNVEV (reference sequence). The length of the CDR3 is 13 residues. CDR3 bases: TGTGCCAGCAGGCGACAGGGACCTGAAAAACTGTTTTTT. Its protein product is CASRRQGPEKLFF.

This sequence joins TRBV12-5 and TRBJ2-7; 12 nucleotides align to TRBD2. V shed 4 bases and J 5 bases; nucleotides not matched to a gene: 18. Germline V gene lookup returns CDR1 LGHNT and CDR2 FRNRAP. The CDR3 runs 19 residues. CDR3 coding DNA: TGTGCTAGTGGTTCACCAACCCTCCAAACTAGCGGGGGGCCCCACGAGCAGTACTTC. This sequence encodes CASGSPTLQTSGGPHEQYF.

This chain connects TRBV6-5 to TRBJ2-1; either TRBD1 or TRBD2 may fit D (5 bases each). Germline V gene lookup returns CDR1 MNHEY and CDR2 SVGAGI. The V end lost 1 base, the J end lost 9 bases, and 10 bases lay between the germline ends. The CDR3 sequence is 13 residues long. The CDR3 region is CASSYLGRFEQFF. CDR3 DNA: TGTGCCAGCAGTTACTTGGGACGGTTTGAGCAGTTCTTC.

The V and J genes are TRBV29-1 and TRBJ1-5; D not certain. CDR1 is SQVTM, CDR2 ANQGSEA, per germline. This CDR3 has 13 residues. V was trimmed by 7 bases and J by 0 bases, leaving 10 bases between them. The DNA of the CDR3 is TGCAGCGCCGGCGGCAGTAGCAATCAGCCCCAGCATTTT. Protein product: CSAGGSSNQPQHF.

The rearrangement joins TRBV24-1 to TRBJ2-1, with 9 nucleotides matching TRBD1. CDR1 is KGHDR, CDR2 SFDVKD, per germline. This CDR3 region has 16 residues. The V and J ends lost 5 bases and 6 bases, in that order; junction bases with no gene match: 10. CDR3 amino acids: CATSGTGTGNGNEQFF. CDR3 bases: TGTGCCACCAGTGGGACCGGGACAGGGAACGGCAATGAGCAGTTCTTC.

The chain has TRBV27 and TRBJ1-1, with D maybe TRBD1 (5 bases). The CDR3 spans 15 residues. The germline V and J ends were trimmed by 5 bases and 3 bases, with 16 bases remaining between them. Germline V gene sequence: CDR1 MNHEY, CDR2 SMNVEV (reference sequence). The CDR3 DNA reads as TGTGCCAGCAGTGGGGCCCGGGGTAGGGACACTGAAGCTTTCTTT. Amino acid sequence: CASSGARGRDTEAFF.

The chain joins TRBV6-2 or TRBV6-3 to TRBJ2-7; TRBD1 matches at 11 bases. The ends lost 5 bases at V and 5 bases at J; junction bases unmatched: 8. The CDR3 runs to 15 residues. Germline lookup yields CDR1 MNHEY and CDR2 SVGEGT. This CDR3 reads CASSTLGQGANEQYF. CDR3 coding DNA: TGTGCCAGCAGTACACTCGGACAGGGGGCTAACGAGCAGTACTTC.

The V call is TRBV6-6, the J call TRBJ2-3; TRBD2 is a possible D gene (5 bases). CDR1 is MNHNY, CDR2 SVGAGI, per germline (reference sequence). The CDR3 length is 13 residues. V lost 4 bases and J 6 bases, leaving 11 bases between the germline ends. In DNA form, the CDR3 reads TGTGCCAGCAGTTCTGGGAGCCGGGATACGCAGTATTTT. It specifies CASSSGSRDTQYF.

The V gene is TRBV7-8, the J gene TRBJ1-4, with D unresolved. Trimming stripped 7 bases from V and 5 bases from J, with 17 bases between. The CDR3 length is 15 residues. The germline V gene encodes CDR1 SGHVS and CDR2 FQNEAQ. CDR3 residues: CASTLGPLANEKLFF. Written as DNA, the CDR3 is TGTGCCAGCACTTTAGGGCCGCTCGCGAATGAAAAACTGTTTTTT.

V is TRBV5-1 and J is TRBJ2-3; 11 nucleotides agree with TRBD2. Germline CDR1 reads SGHRS; CDR2 reads YFSETQ. J was trimmed by 5 bases and V by 1 base; bases with no gene match: 12. This CDR3 has 18 residues. CDR3 nucleotide sequence: TGCGCCAGCAGCTTGATTAGTCCTAGCGGGGGGCCGGGAGATACGCAGTATTTT. Protein sequence: CASSLISPSGGPGDTQYF.

The genes are TRBV2 and TRBJ1-5; no firm D call. CDR3 length: 12 residues. Trimming took off 7 bases at V and 3 bases at J, with 7 bases between the two ends. Germline CDR1 SNHLY, CDR2 FYNNEI. CDR3 nucleotide sequence: TGTGCCAGCACAACAGACAATCAGCCCCAGCATTTT. Translation gives CASTTDNQPQHF.

This chain links TRBV3-1 (or the pseudogene TRBV3-2) with TRBJ2-7; D is uncertain. The CDR3 is 12 amino acids. V lost 4 bases, J lost 4 bases, and 8 bases lay in between. From germline, CDR1 is LGHDT and CDR2 YNNKEL (reference sequence). CDR3 protein: CASSRTLYEQYF. Written as DNA, the CDR3 is TGTGCCAGCAGCCGAACTCTTTACGAGCAGTACTTC.

This rearrangement joins TRBV5-6 to TRBJ2-2; possibly TRBD1 or TRBD2 for D (5 bases each). Germline V gene data show CDR1 as SGHDT and CDR2 as YYEEEE. V was cut by 0 bases and J by 3 bases, with 9 bases left in between. This CDR3 comprises 15 residues. CDR3 region: CASSLGGVDTGELFF. The CDR3 DNA follows: TGTGCCAGCAGCTTGGGAGGGGTGGACACCGGGGAGCTGTTTTTT.

The chain joins TRBV7-9 to TRBJ1-3, with TRBD1 identical over 7 bases. The CDR3 has 15 amino acids. Germline CDR1 and CDR2: SEHNR and FQNEAQ (reference sequence). The junction had 8 bases not matched to a gene; V was cut back by 2 bases and J by 7 bases. This chain's CDR3 is CASSLTGTASNTIYF. DNA of the CDR3: TGTGCCAGCAGCTTAACTGGGACAGCATCGAACACCATATATTTT.

The table lists this clone with a few counts. In nucleotides, the CDR3 is TGTGCCAGTAGTATAGGGGGACAGGGCTACGAGCAGTACTTC. Its translation is CASSIGGQGYEQYF. The V call is TRBV19, the J call TRBJ2-7; 9 bases map to TRBD1. This CDR3 has 14 amino acids. Germline trimming cut 1 base from V and 3 bases from J; bases unmatched to any gene: 1. Germline assignment: CDR1 LNHDA and CDR2 SQIVND (reference sequence).

The rearrangement links TRBV28 to TRBJ1-2; D unclear. Germline loops: CDR1 MDHEN, CDR2 SYDVKM. Trimming shortened V by 3 bases and J by 4 bases, and 6 bases separated the two germline ends. The CDR3 is made up of 12 amino acids. The DNA of the CDR3 is TGTGCCAGCAGTTTTTTGAGCTATGGCTACACCTTC. This codes for CASSFLSYGYTF.

This clone was observed once. The V call is TRBV5-5, the J call TRBJ1-2; a possible D gene is TRBD1 (6 bases). V shed 1 base and J shed 6 bases, with 13 bases lying between them. The CDR3 length is 14 residues. Germline CDR1 and CDR2: SGHKS and YYEKEE (reference sequence). The CDR3 DNA sequence: TGTGCCAGCAGCTTGTTACAGGGTCTTGATGGCTACACCTTC. This codes for CASSLLQGLDGYTF.